This T cell receptor (beta chain) was sequenced in a study of blood T cell repertoires in COVID-19. Turning to the study itself: The samples span acute and convalescent COVID-19 from the United States, Italy and Spain.

Using immunoSEQ multiplex PCR, the repertoire was profiled, and TCRdb retains in-frame clones only, with some absent. The repertoire consists of 200,000 to 300,000 clones, with 80% to 90% occurring once and the leading ten covering roughly 1.7%. The CDR3 is made up of 14 amino acids. V was pared by 4 bases and J by 4 bases, with 13 bases between. The germline V gene has CDR1 LGHNA and CDR2 YSLEER. Across 20 to 25 US areas, participants ranged in age from roughly 18 to 95 years. The study assigned cohorts using participant-reported clinical history. The V and J genes are TRBV4-3 and TRBJ1-1, with no clear D. The origin of this receptor is a man aged 40-50 years who had recovered from COVID-19. Sequenced input: PBMCs or T cells enriched from blood (not recorded which). The CDR3 DNA reads TGCGCCAGCAGCCCCGACGGCTGGAGCACTGAAGCTTTCTTT. This encodes CASSPDGWSTEAFF.